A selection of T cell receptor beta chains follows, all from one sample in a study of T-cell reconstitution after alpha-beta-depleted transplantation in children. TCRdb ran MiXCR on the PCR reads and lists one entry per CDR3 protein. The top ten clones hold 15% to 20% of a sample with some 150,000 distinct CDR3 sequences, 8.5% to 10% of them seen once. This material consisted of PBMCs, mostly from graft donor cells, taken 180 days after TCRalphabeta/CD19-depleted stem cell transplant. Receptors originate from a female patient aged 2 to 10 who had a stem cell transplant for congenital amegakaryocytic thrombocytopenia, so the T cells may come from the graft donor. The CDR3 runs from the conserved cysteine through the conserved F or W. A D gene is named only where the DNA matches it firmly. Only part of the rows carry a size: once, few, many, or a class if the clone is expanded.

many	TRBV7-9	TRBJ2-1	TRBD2	CASSLGLAGHINEQFF	TGTGCCAGCAGCTTAGGACTAGCGGGACACATCAATGAGCAGTTCTTC
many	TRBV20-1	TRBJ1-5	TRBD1	CSASSTGGQPQHF	TGCAGTGCTAGCTCGACAGGGGGCCAGCCCCAGCATTTT
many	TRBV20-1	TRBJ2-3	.	CSARHIRTDTQYF	TGCAGTGCAAGGCACATACGCACAGATACGCAGTATTTT
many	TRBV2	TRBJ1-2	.	CASSESGSYGYTF	TGTGCCAGCAGTGAATCCGGGTCCTATGGCTACACCTTC
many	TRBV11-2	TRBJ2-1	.	CASSLRTVLGVWNEQFF	TGTGCCAGCAGCCTACGGACAGTTCTCGGGGTTTGGAATGAGCAGTTCTTC
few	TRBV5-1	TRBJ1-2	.	CASSRGGPLGSYGYTF	TGCGCCAGCAGCCGTGGCGGGCCGTTGGGGTCCTATGGCTACACCTTC
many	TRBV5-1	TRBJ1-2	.	CASSPVVREGGYTF	TGCGCCAGCAGCCCGGTGGTCAGGGAGGGTGGCTACACCTTC
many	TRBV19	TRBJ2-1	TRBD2	CASNPSGTRIYNEQFF	TGTGCCAGTAACCCATCCGGGACTAGGATCTACAATGAGCAGTTCTTC
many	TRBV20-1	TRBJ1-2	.	CSARRDLFDGYTF	TGCAGTGCTAGAAGGGATCTCTTCGATGGCTACACCTTC
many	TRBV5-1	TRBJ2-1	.	CASSLISGGTNEQFF	TGCGCCAGCAGCTTAATCTCTGGCGGCACCAATGAGCAGTTCTTC
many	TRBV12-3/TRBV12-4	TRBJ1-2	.	CASSLATAQPGGYTF	TGTGCCAGCAGTTTAGCTACAGCCCAACCAGGTGGCTACACCTTC
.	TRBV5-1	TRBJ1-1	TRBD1	CASQSRTGGTEAFF	TGCGCCAGCCAGTCTCGGACAGGGGGGACTGAAGCTTTCTTT
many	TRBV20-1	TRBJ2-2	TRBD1	CSALGLQGAILGELFF	TGCAGTGCCCTTGGTCTACAGGGGGCTATTTTAGGGGAGCTGTTTTTT
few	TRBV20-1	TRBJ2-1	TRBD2	CSARDLSLGTRSPPFF	TGCAGTGCTAGAGATTTGTCTCTCGGGACTAGAAGCCCTCCGTTCTTC
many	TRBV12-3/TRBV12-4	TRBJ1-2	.	CASSLVGRDGYTF	TGTGCCAGCAGTTTAGTAGGGAGGGATGGCTACACCTTC
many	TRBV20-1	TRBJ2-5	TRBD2	CSARDLLAVQETQYF	TGCAGTGCTAGAGATCTACTAGCGGTACAAGAGACCCAGTACTTC
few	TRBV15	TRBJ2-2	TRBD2	CATSRGGGTGELFF	TGTGCCACCAGCAGAGGCGGGGGAACCGGGGAGCTGTTTTTT
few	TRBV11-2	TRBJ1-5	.	CASSLDATGGEQPQHF	TGTGCCAGCAGCTTAGATGCGACAGGTGGAGAACAGCCCCAGCATTTT
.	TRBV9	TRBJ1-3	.	CASSVDPGVFSGNTIYF	TGTGCCAGCAGCGTAGACCCAGGAGTATTCTCTGGAAACACCATATATTTT
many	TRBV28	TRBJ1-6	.	CASSPRSETSPLHF	TGTGCCAGCAGCCCCCGATCAGAGACTTCACCCCTCCACTTT
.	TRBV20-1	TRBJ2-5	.	CSAPLADPLYQETQYF	TGCAGTGCCCCCTTAGCGGACCCATTATACCAAGAGACCCAGTACTTC
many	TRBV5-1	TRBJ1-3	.	CASSLGPPGGPGNTIYF	TGCGCCAGCAGCTTGGGTCCTCCGGGGGGCCCTGGAAACACCATATATTTT
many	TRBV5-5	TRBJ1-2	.	CASSLDGGRGGYTF	TGTGCCAGCAGCTTGGACGGAGGCCGGGGTGGCTACACCTTC
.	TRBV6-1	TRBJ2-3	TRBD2	CASSMGGSTDTQYF	TGTGCCAGCAGTATGGGAGGGAGCACAGATACGCAGTATTTT
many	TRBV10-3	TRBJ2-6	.	CAISDESSGANVLTF	TGTGCCATCAGTGACGAAAGCTCTGGGGCCAACGTCCTGACTTTC
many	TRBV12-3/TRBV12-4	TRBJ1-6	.	CASSLWSNSPLHF	TGTGCCAGCAGTTTATGGTCGAATTCACCCCTCCACTTT
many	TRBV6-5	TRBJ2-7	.	CASSYDYETSFKQYF	TGTGCCAGCAGTTACGACTACGAGACTTCCTTCAAGCAGTACTTC
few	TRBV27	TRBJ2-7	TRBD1	CASSLGTGGITEQYF	TGTGCCAGCAGTTTAGGGACAGGCGGGATAACCGAGCAGTACTTC
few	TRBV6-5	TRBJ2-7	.	CASSYSKGSEQYF	TGTGCCAGCAGTTACTCAAAAGGGAGCGAGCAGTACTTC
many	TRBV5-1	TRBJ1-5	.	CASSLEGYSNQPQHF	TGCGCCAGCAGCTTGGAAGGGTATAGCAATCAGCCCCAGCATTTT
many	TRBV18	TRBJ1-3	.	CASSRAQFLSGNTIYF	TGTGCCAGCTCACGGGCCCAGTTTTTATCTGGAAACACCATATATTTT